One sample yielded the 32 T cell receptor beta chains listed below, sequenced in a study of long-term antiretroviral therapy in people with HIV. The assay used was immunoSEQ (version v3.0), run at survey level. Clones were sequenced by immunoSEQ multiplex PCR, and TCRdb holds only the in-frame ones, with some missing. This table holds some 19,000 clones, about 80% found once. The sequences come from unsorted PBMCs, collected 2.2 years after starting antiretroviral therapy. These receptors were collected from a man aged 50 or older with HIV.

The chain links TRBV6-1 to TRBJ2-7; D perhaps matches TRBD1 (5 bases). The ends were cut back, 6 bases at V and 0 bases at J, with 9 bases in the middle. The CDR3 totals 13 residues. Per germline, CDR1 MNHNS and CDR2 SASEGT. CDR3 residues: CASRPRVSYEQYF. The CDR3 DNA sequence: TGTGCCAGCAGACCCAGGGTCTCCTACGAGCAGTACTTC.

V is TRBV18 and J is TRBJ1-3; D gene ambiguous. Trimming pared 1 base from V and 4 bases from J, leaving 11 bases between. Germline V gene lookup returns CDR1 KGHSH and CDR2 LQKENI. This CDR3 comprises 15 residues. Written as DNA, the CDR3 is TGTGCCAGCTCACCACGGTCCGTAAGGGGAAACACCATATATTTT. Encoded protein: CASSPRSVRGNTIYF.

The chain is built from TRBV27 and TRBJ2-1, with D maybe TRBD2 (6 bases). Germline V lookup: CDR1 MNHEY, CDR2 SMNVEV (reference sequence). CDR3 length equals 16 residues. Trimming shortened V by 1 base and J by 0 bases, and 10 bases separated the two germline ends. The CDR3 DNA follows: TGTGCCAGCAGTTTATTTGGCGGGACCTCCTACAATGAGCAGTTCTTC. Translating gives CASSLFGGTSYNEQFF.

V usage is TRBV6-1 and J usage is TRBJ2-7; D is possibly TRBD1 (6 bases). Trimming removed 7 bases at V and 1 base at J, with 11 bases between. Germline V gives CDR1 MNHNS, CDR2 SASEGT. The CDR3 has 13 amino acids. CDR3 loop: CASKADSSYEQYF. CDR3 sequence (DNA): TGTGCCAGCAAAGCGGACAGTTCCTACGAGCAGTACTTC.

CDR3 DNA: TGTGCCATCAGTGAGTCGAATACTGCGGCCTACGAGCAGTACTTC. This translates into CAISESNTAAYEQYF. The chain employs TRBV10-3 and TRBJ2-7; D is undetermined. Germline CDR1 ENHRY, CDR2 SYGVKD. The CDR3 covers 15 residues. The V gene lost 0 bases and the J gene lost 2 bases, with 11 bases spanning the gap.

The V and J genes are TRBV28 and TRBJ1-3; perhaps TRBD1 as D (5 bases). Germline values: CDR1 MDHEN, CDR2 SYDVKM. V was cut by 7 bases and J by 9 bases, with 25 bases left in between. The CDR3 covers 16 residues. The CDR3 sequence is CASMLDPPGGSGTIYF. CDR3 nucleotide sequence: TGTGCCAGCATGTTAGATCCACCGGGGGGGTCGGGCACCATATATTTT.

This chain connects TRBV4-1 to TRBJ1-2, with D uncertain. This CDR3 is built from 17 residues. Trimming took 1 base from V and 8 from J, leaving 23 bases between them. Germline-derived CDR1 and CDR2 are MGHRA and YSYEKL. DNA for the CDR3: TGCGCCAGCAGCCAAGTGGACTTGGGGTTCGTAACGGGCGGCTACACCTTC. Translating gives CASSQVDLGFVTGGYTF.

The chain is built from TRBV20-1 and TRBJ2-5; tentative D call: TRBD2 (6 bases). V dropped 5 bases and J dropped 4 bases, with 8 bases sitting between them. Per the germline V gene, CDR1 is DFQATT and CDR2 is SNEGSKA (reference sequence). CDR3 length: 11 residues. The DNA for the CDR3 is TGCAGTGCTTTAGCGGTAGAGACCCAGTACTTC. Translation: CSALAVETQYF.

V and J are TRBV28 and TRBJ1-5, with D hard to call. The CDR3 covers 15 residues. Trimming took off 3 bases at V and 0 bases at J, with 9 bases between the two ends. CDR1 is MDHEN and CDR2 is SYDVKM in the germline V gene. Here the CDR3 DNA reads TGTGCCAGCAGTTTGGATCAGCGTAGCAATCAGCCCCAGCATTTT. Amino acids: CASSLDQRSNQPQHF.

V gene TRBV4-3 combines with J gene TRBJ2-2, with TRBD1 matching over 7 bases. V trimming: 2 bases; J trimming: 5 bases; junction bases outside the gene matches: 5. The CDR3 runs 15 residues. Per the germline V gene, CDR1 is LGHNA and CDR2 is YSLEER. CDR3 DNA sequence: TGCGCCAGCAGCCAAACAGACAGGGAGACCGGGGAGCTGTTTTTT. It translates to CASSQTDRETGELFF.

This clone appeared once. The J gene is TRBJ2-2, the V gene TRBV7-2; possibly TRBD2 for D (6 bases). V was cut by 5 bases and J by 3 bases, with 13 bases left in between. The CDR3 totals 15 residues. Germline V CDR1 and CDR2: SGHTA, FQGNSA. CDR3 sequence: CASSLTGTYTGELFF. CDR3 DNA sequence: TGTGCCAGCAGCCTAACCGGGACTTACACCGGGGAGCTGTTTTTT.

The chain employs TRBV4-2 and TRBJ2-2; tentative D call: TRBD2 (7 bases). This CDR3 region has 17 residues. The ends were cut back, 0 bases at V and 2 bases at J, with 13 bases in the middle. CDR1 LGHNA and CDR2 YNFKEQ come from the germline V gene. Here the CDR3 DNA reads TGTGCCAGCAGCCAAGATGGGGGGGCCTCTAACACCGGGGAGCTGTTTTTT. It yields the protein CASSQDGGASNTGELFF.

By frequency in the sample, this clone is large (0.1 to 1%). Additional DNA sequences in this sample encode the identical CDR3. The chain uses TRBV7-6 and TRBJ2-7; D is unclear. The CDR3 spans 13 residues. Trimming stripped 5 bases from V and 3 bases from J, with 11 bases between. Germline CDR1 is SGHVS and CDR2 is FNYEAQ. The DNA of the CDR3 is TGTGCCAGCAGCCCCGGTCCCAACTACGAGCAGTACTTC. As protein: CASSPGPNYEQYF.

The CDR3 reads CASSLRTGVEAFF. As DNA, the CDR3 is TGTGCCAGCAGTTTAAGGACAGGGGTTGAAGCTTTCTTT. The V gene is TRBV28, the J gene TRBJ1-1; TRBD1 matches 9 bases. The ends lost 2 bases at V and 7 bases at J; junction bases unmatched: 2. Per germline, CDR1 MDHEN and CDR2 SYDVKM. The length of the CDR3 is 13 residues.

This sequence joins TRBV7-9 and TRBJ2-2; the match to TRBD1 covers 8 bases. The germline V gene has CDR1 SEHNR and CDR2 FQNEAQ (reference sequence). V gave up 6 bases and J gave up 1 base; unmatched junction bases: 7. The CDR3 contains 16 residues. CDR3 DNA: TGTGCCAGCAGGGCCCGAGGACAGGGGAACACCGGGGAGCTGTTTTTT. Encoded protein: CASRARGQGNTGELFF.

This chain uses TRBV20-1 with TRBJ1-1; possible D gene TRBD1, 6 bases. Looked up from germline, CDR1 is DFQATT and CDR2 is SNEGSKA (reference sequence). The CDR3 totals 11 residues. The CDR3 is CSPGQTGEAFF. CDR3 DNA sequence: TGCAGCCCAGGACAGACGGGGGAAGCTTTCTTT.

This clone was seen more than once but under ten times. This chain links TRBV4-3 with TRBJ1-6; D is undetermined. CDR3 length: 15 amino acids. Germline V gives CDR1 LGHNA, CDR2 YSLEER. V was clipped by 3 bases and J by 5 bases, with 11 bases between them. CDR3 region: CASSQDVTDNSPLHF. The CDR3 bases are TGCGCCAGCAGCCAGGACGTGACGGATAATTCACCCCTCCACTTT.

Only a few counts were recorded for this clone. V and J are TRBV27 and TRBJ2-2; 13 positions match TRBD2. Unmatched junction bases numbered 7, after V lost 5 bases and J lost 7 bases. Per germline, CDR1 MNHEY and CDR2 SMNVEV (reference sequence). The CDR3 covers 16 residues. In nucleotides, the CDR3 is TGTGCCAGCAGTCGACTAGCGGGAGGCCGGGTCGGGGAGCTGTTTTTT. Translation: CASSRLAGGRVGELFF.

The chain carries TRBV7-9 and TRBJ1-1; TRBD1 might be the D (6 bases). Looked up from germline, CDR1 is SEHNR and CDR2 is FQNEAQ (reference sequence). Trimming pared 5 bases from V and 5 bases from J, leaving 15 bases between. This CDR3 has 14 amino acids. Here the CDR3 reads CASSLTGTRTEAFF. DNA of the CDR3: TGTGCCAGCAGCCTCACCGGGACAAGGACTGAAGCTTTCTTT. Full variable domain (outside the CDR3, taken from reference TRBV7-9 and TRBJ1-1): DTGVSQNPRHKITKRGQNVTFRCDPISEHNRLYWYRQTLGQGPEFLTYFQNEAQLEKSRLLSDRFSAERPKGSFSTLEIQRTEQGDSAMYLCASSLTGTRTEAFFGQGTRLTVV.

This rearrangement joins TRBV11-1 to TRBJ2-7; TRBD2 might be the D (5 bases). The CDR3 is 13 amino acids. CDR1 and CDR2 from the germline V gene are SGHAT and FQDESV (reference sequence). Between the trimmed V and J ends, which lost 1 base and 7 bases, there was a span of 11 bases. CDR3 sequence: CASSLDPWREQYF. CDR3 nucleotide sequence: TGTGCCAGCAGCTTAGACCCCTGGAGGGAGCAGTACTTC.

This chain joins TRBV7-2 and TRBJ1-5; perhaps TRBD1 as D (6 bases). The V gene's germline CDR1 is SGHTA and CDR2 FQGNSA. This CDR3 has 15 residues. The V end was cut by 5 bases, the J end by 1 base, with 12 bases between. The CDR3 coding sequence is TGTGCCAGCAGCATGAACCAGGGGAGCAATCAGCCCCAGCATTTT. This translates into CASSMNQGSNQPQHF.

The chain recombines TRBV9 with TRBJ2-2; TRBD1 is a possible D gene (6 bases). The V end was cut by 4 bases, the J end by 5 bases, with 18 bases between. In germline, CDR1 is SGDLS, CDR2 YYNGEE. The CDR3 contains 16 residues. This CDR3 reads CASSLGGRERTGELFF. DNA for the CDR3: TGTGCCAGCAGCTTAGGGGGTAGGGAGCGAACCGGGGAGCTGTTTTTT. Variable domain in full (rest from reference TRBV9 and TRBJ2-2): DSGVTQTPKHLITATGQRVTLRCSPRSGDLSVYWYQQSLDQGLQFLIQYYNGEERAKGNILERFSAQQFPDLHSELNLSSLELGDSALYFCASSLGGRERTGELFFGEGSRLTVL.

This clone was detected only once. The rearrangement joins TRBV9 to TRBJ1-2; TRBD1 is a possible D gene (6 bases). Germline V gene sequence: CDR1 SGDLS, CDR2 YYNGEE. The V gene lost 2 bases and the J gene lost 2 bases, with 16 bases spanning the gap. This CDR3 has 16 amino acids. CDR3 region: CASSVGGASRNYGYTF. Here the CDR3 DNA reads TGTGCCAGCAGCGTTGGGGGGGCCTCTCGAAACTATGGCTACACCTTC. Combining the CDR3 with reference TRBV9 and TRBJ1-2 gives the whole variable domain DSGVTQTPKHLITATGQRVTLRCSPRSGDLSVYWYQQSLDQGLQFLIQYYNGEERAKGNILERFSAQQFPDLHSELNLSSLELGDSALYFCASSVGGASRNYGYTFGSGTRLTVV.

This sequence joins TRBV27 and TRBJ2-7, with 11 bases aligning to TRBD2. Trimming at V came to 4 bases and at J to 7 bases, leaving 12 bases not matched to a gene. This CDR3 contains 16 residues. Germline CDR1 MNHEY, CDR2 SMNVEV (reference sequence). The CDR3 spells CASSSTSGKYPWEQYF. The CDR3 bases are TGTGCCAGCAGTTCGACTAGCGGGAAATACCCTTGGGAGCAGTACTTC.

This rearrangement joins TRBV6-5 to TRBJ2-1, with TRBD1 identical over 11 bases. This CDR3 has 15 amino acids. After removal of 6 bases from V and 6 bases from J, the junction contained 7 bases not matched to a gene. Germline CDR1 and CDR2: MNHEY and SVGAGI. The CDR3 loop reads CASSHAGTGGNEQFF. The DNA of the CDR3 is TGTGCCAGCAGCCACGCGGGGACAGGGGGCAATGAGCAGTTCTTC.

The rearrangement links TRBV7-2 to TRBJ2-7; TRBD1 matches at 8 bases. CDR1 is SGHTA, CDR2 FQGNSA, per germline. The V segment lost 5 bases and the J segment 3 bases; nucleotides outside the gene matches: 12. This CDR3 has 16 residues. DNA of the CDR3: TGTGCCAGCAGCCCCACAGGGGGGAACCCCCTCTACGAGCAGTACTTC. Amino acids: CASSPTGGNPLYEQYF.

This chain links TRBV6-1 with TRBJ1-5; the D is unclear. V lost 4 bases to trimming and J lost 0 bases, with 13 bases between them. The CDR3 is 16 residues long. Germline CDR1 MNHNS, CDR2 SASEGT. CDR3 nucleotides: TGTGCCAGCAGTGGTACTGTTTTGGGTAGCAATCAGCCCCAGCATTTT. Its translation is CASSGTVLGSNQPQHF.

The V gene is TRBV18, the J gene TRBJ2-3; the match to TRBD2 covers 7 bases. CDR1 is KGHSH and CDR2 is LQKENI in the germline V gene. With 0 bases clipped from V and 5 bases from J, the junction kept 5 bases outside the gene matches. The CDR3 sequence is 15 residues long. The CDR3 nucleotides are TGTGCCAGCTCACCACCGACTAGCAGTCGAGATACGCAGTATTTT. This gives the protein CASSPPTSSRDTQYF.

The V and J genes are TRBV4-2 and TRBJ2-5; weak D call: TRBD1 (5 bases). Germline-derived CDR1 and CDR2 are LGHNA and YNFKEQ. Trimming removed 4 bases at V and 5 bases at J, with 11 bases between. The CDR3 is made up of 13 amino acids. CDR3 sequence reads: CASSPTRVETQYF. The CDR3 nucleotides are TGTGCCAGCAGCCCCACCAGGGTCGAGACCCAGTACTTC.

The rearrangement joins TRBV7-8 to TRBJ1-1; D gene uncertain. The germline V and J ends were trimmed by 0 bases and 8 bases, with 7 bases remaining between them. The CDR3 length is 12 residues. The germline V gene encodes CDR1 SGHVS and CDR2 FQNEAQ. The CDR3 loop reads CASSLAGPEAFF. The DNA for the CDR3 is TGTGCCAGCAGCTTAGCAGGACCCGAAGCTTTCTTT.

This clone was counted between two and nine times. Here the CDR3 reads CASSLGDRGTPLHF. The CDR3 nucleotides read TGCGCCAGCAGCCTAGGGGACAGGGGAACACCCCTCCACTTT. The chain links TRBV5-1 to TRBJ1-6; TRBD1 agrees at 10 bases. The CDR3 contains 14 residues. The junction had 6 bases not matched to a gene; V was cut back by 4 bases and J by 11 bases. Germline V lookup: CDR1 SGHRS, CDR2 YFSETQ. Based on the CDR3 plus reference TRBV5-1 and TRBJ1-6, the full variable domain is KAGVTQTPRYLIKTRGQQVTLSCSPISGHRSVSWYQQTPGQGLQFLFEYFSETQRNKGNFPGRFSGRQFSNSRSEMNVSTLELGDSALYLCASSLGDRGTPLHFGNGTRLTVT.

This clone was recorded once. The genes are TRBV28 and TRBJ1-6, with D tentatively TRBD1 (5 bases). Germline lookup yields CDR1 MDHEN and CDR2 SYDVKM. The CDR3 has 11 amino acids. Between the trimmed V and J ends, which lost 6 bases and 12 bases, there was a span of 9 bases. CDR3 DNA sequence: TGTGCCAGCAGCATCGGGGGACCCCTCCACTTT. It translates to CASSIGGPLHF. The full variable domain, its missing parts supplied by reference TRBV28 and TRBJ1-6, is DVKVTQSSRYLVKRTGEKVFLECVQDMDHENMFWYRQDPGLGLRLIYFSYDVKMKEKGDIPEGYSVSREKKERFSLILESASTNQTSMYLCASSIGGPLHFGNGTRLTVT.